Listed here are 10 T cell receptor beta chains from one sample, sequenced in a study of blood T cells in healthy people across ages. It was with a sample-barcoded 5' primer and a J-beta primer mix that a second PCR of roughly 6 to 12 cycles was run. TCRdb re-called the 5' RACE reads with MiXCR, one entry per CDR3 protein. The table lists about 760,000 distinct CDR3 sequences, around three fifths of them singletons. Sequenced input: blood. Receptors originate from a man aged 35-49 years in good health.

This clonotype was seen a few times. At one end, the junction sequence differs from germline, possibly due to a read error. V gene TRBV3-1 combines with J gene TRBJ2-5; a weak D match, TRBD2 (6 bases). The DNA end is a closer match to TRBJ2-7, so the J assignment may be wrong. The CDR3 length is 12 residues. Germline loops: CDR1 LGHDT, CDR2 YNNKEL (reference sequence). The CDR3 bases are TGTACCAGCAGCTCCGGGAGCTACGAGCAGTACTTC. This encodes CTSSSGSYEQYF.

This clonotype was found a few times. V usage is TRBV7-3 and J usage is TRBJ2-1; D gene uncertain. With 0 bases removed from V and 5 bases from J, the gap between germline ends came to 8 bases. The CDR3 is made up of 14 amino acids. Germline V gene data show CDR1 as SGHTA and CDR2 as FQGTGA. The CDR3 reads CASSLTEGHNEQFF. CDR3 coding DNA: TGTGCCAGCAGCTTAACGGAAGGACACAATGAGCAGTTCTTC. Full variable domain (rest looked up from reference TRBV7-3 and TRBJ2-1): GAGVSQTPSNKVTEKGKYVELRCDPISGHTALYWYRQSLGQGPEFLIYFQGTGAADDSGLPNDRFFAVRPEGSVSTLKIQRTERGDSAVYLCASSLTEGHNEQFFGPGTRLTVL.

There are a few counts of this clonotype. V is TRBV30 and J is TRBJ1-6; D is uncertain. The CDR3 loop spans 16 amino acids. The ends were cut back, 3 bases at V and 6 bases at J, with 18 bases in the middle. The germline gives CDR1 GTSNPN, CDR2 SVGIG (reference sequence). CDR3 residues: CAWRFDSGLGNSPLHF. In DNA, the CDR3 is TGTGCCTGGAGATTCGACTCGGGTCTTGGTAATTCACCCCTCCACTTT. The full variable domain, with the rest looked up from reference TRBV30 and TRBJ1-6, is SQTIHQWPATLVQPVGSPLSLECTVEGTSNPNLYWYRQAAGRGLQLLFYSVGIGQISSEVPQNLSASRPQDRQFILSSKKLLLSDSGFYLCAWRFDSGLGNSPLHFGNGTRLTVT.

The CDR3 region is CASSWGTSRQETQYF. Here the CDR3 DNA reads TGCGCCAGCAGCTGGGGGACATCCCGCCAAGAGACCCAGTACTTC. The chain couples TRBV5-1 to TRBJ2-5; a weak D match, TRBD1 (6 bases). Germline values: CDR1 SGHRS, CDR2 YFSETQ. Trimming took 3 bases from V and 1 from J, leaving 13 bases between them. This CDR3 has 15 residues.

This clonotype has only a few counts. The chain recombines TRBV7-2 with TRBJ2-1; maybe TRBD1 (5 bases). CDR1 is SGHTA, CDR2 FQGNSA, per germline. V was shortened by 5 bases and J by 7 bases, with 15 bases between the two germline ends. The CDR3 consists of 14 residues. CDR3 protein: CASSPTGQGNEQFF. In DNA form, the CDR3 reads TGTGCCAGCAGCCCGACTGGTCAGGGAAATGAGCAGTTCTTC.

J is TRBJ2-1 and V is TRBV20-1, with a weak D call TRBD2 (5 bases). Judging by the DNA end, TRBJ2-7 fits better; the J call may be wrong. The CDR3 sequence is 14 residues long. CDR1 is DFQATT and CDR2 is SNEGSKA in the germline V gene (reference sequence). In nucleotides, the CDR3 is TGCAGTGCTCCCGGGAAGAGCTCCTACAATGAGCAGTACTTC. Its protein is CSAPGKSSYNEQYF.

This rearrangement joins TRBV3-1 to TRBJ2-5; 14 bases are a match to TRBD2. After removal of 1 base from V and 5 bases from J, the junction contained 12 bases not matched to a gene. Germline assignment: CDR1 LGHDT and CDR2 YNNKEL (reference sequence). This CDR3 region has 19 residues. CDR3 sequence (DNA): TGTGCCAGCAGCCAAGTGGGACTAGCGGGAGAAGGGGGGAAGGAGACCCAGTACTTC. Amino acids: CASSQVGLAGEGGKETQYF.

The chain couples TRBV11-2 to TRBJ2-5; TRBD1 matches at 11 bases. After removal of 4 bases from V and 5 bases from J, the junction contained 9 bases not matched to a gene. The CDR3 is made up of 16 amino acids. From germline, CDR1 is SGHAT and CDR2 FQNNGV. The CDR3 spells CASSSWTGGERETQYF. The CDR3 nucleotides read TGTGCCAGCAGCTCCTGGACAGGGGGCGAGAGGGAGACCCAGTACTTC.

This clonotype was detected only a few times. The chain employs TRBV5-5 and TRBJ2-1; D is possibly TRBD2 (5 bases). The CDR3 covers 15 residues. Germline V gives CDR1 SGHKS, CDR2 YYEKEE (reference sequence). The ends were cut back, 1 base at V and 9 bases at J, with 17 bases in the middle. CDR3 sequence reads: CASSLLAESRGEQFF. For the CDR3, the DNA is TGTGCCAGCAGCTTGCTTGCGGAAAGTCGGGGTGAGCAGTTCTTC.

V and J are TRBV7-2 and TRBJ2-5; D not resolved. The CDR3 totals 13 residues. The germline CDR1 and CDR2 sequences are SGHTA and FQGNSA. With 2 bases removed from V and 6 bases from J, the gap between germline ends came to 10 bases. In DNA, the CDR3 is TGTGCCAGCAGCTTATACCAGTCCCAGACCCAGTACTTC. Amino acid sequence: CASSLYQSQTQYF. The entire variable domain, with the rest obtained from reference TRBV7-2 and TRBJ2-5, is as follows: GAGVSQSPSNKVTEKGKDVELRCDPISGHTALYWYRQSLGQGLEFLIYFQGNSAPDKSGLPSDRFSAERTGGSVSTLTIQRTQQEDSAVYLCASSLYQSQTQYFGPGTRLLVL.